This entry features one T cell receptor beta chain sequence. Its antigen specificity is not known. No qualities accompany the bases; no much larger clone lies one base away. The data belong to a study of CD8 T cells in Susac syndrome (dated by TCRdb to about 2019). With regard to the full study: Repertoire sequencing was used to test whether CD8+ T cell activation and differentiation in Susac syndrome was antigen driven.

From V the trimming removes 6 bases and from J it removes 4 bases, while the gene matches leave 5 bases of the junction unaccounted for. From its cysteine to its phenylalanine, the CDR3 spans 12 amino acids. The sequence is cut down to CDR3 DNA, 36 bases in frame from base 1. In the germline V gene, CDR1 corresponds to SQVTM and CDR2 to ANQGSEA. RNA was extracted with the RNeasy kit and about 0.5 to 1 ug was reverse transcribed using random hexamers. The immunoSEQ multiplex PCR assay, covering 54 Vbeta and 13 Jbeta segments, was used to amplify TCR beta CDR3 regions. PCR amplification bias was corrected by using a synthetic template baseline for primer optimization and computational correction. Per the authors' processing: Reads were annotated to V, D and J genes according to IMGT and were analyzed with immunoSEQ Analyzer, with only productive sequences retained. Clonality was computed as one minus Shannon entropy normalized by log2 of the number of productive unique sequences. For each patient and control, public and private clones were evaluated among the 100 most prevalent clones. A clone was defined as Susac-specific if it was absent from the healthy and MS cohorts, from roughly 990 published viral clones and from other ImmuneACCESS disease sequences. TCRdb itself trimmed the public reads at Q25 with fastp, ran MiXCR and retained productive beta chains. Rows with one shared CDR3 protein collapse into an entry with the most common genes and DNA. V and J calls and clone size were set by TCRdb, not the authors. The sample table holds fewer than 350,000 distinct CDR3 sequences, of which 92% were seen once. Roughly 0.064% of the sample goes to the ten largest clones.

High-throughput TCR beta sequencing profiled peripheral blood CD8+ and CD4+ T cells from healthy donors, Susac syndrome patients and multiple sclerosis patients. The multiple sclerosis controls were treatment-naive patients who had stable or active relapsing-remitting disease and met the revised McDonald criteria. Bulk CD8+ and CD4+ T cells were purified by magnetic negative isolation, while CD8+ TEMRA cells were enriched using FACS. Blood was collected in EDTA tubes and processed within 24 hours, with PBMCs isolated through density gradient centrifugation. PBMCs intended for TCR sequencing were cryopreserved in liquid nitrogen and were subsequently thawed in a 37 degrees C water bath. A purity of at least 90% was achieved for sorted or isolated CD4+, CD8+ and CD8+ TEMRA cells. Results and caveats for the whole study, not just this receptor: The study acknowledged that relatively few individuals were included in the TCR sequencing and HLA analysis.

Input material: CD4+ T cells from PBMCs. Recombination linked TRBV29-1 to TRBJ1-2; TRBD1 agrees with 7 junctional bases. The receptor was isolated from a human donor with multiple sclerosis. The nucleotide sequence reads TGCAGCGTCGAGGGGGCCTCCTATGGCTACACCTTC. Its amino acids are CSVEGASYGYTF. The entire variable domain, with the stretches around the CDR3 drawn from the reference TRBV29-1 and TRBJ1-2 proteins, is SAVISQKPSRDICQRGTSLTIQCQVDSQVTMMFWYRQQPGQSLTLIATANQGSEATYESGFVIDKFPISRPNLTFSTLTVSNMSPEDSSIYLCSVEGASYGYTFGSGTRLTVV.